Listed here are 4 T cell receptor beta chains from one sample, sequenced in a study of molecular identifiers for immune sequencing clone quantification. TCRdb called the PCR reads again in MiXCR, with one record for every CDR3 protein. The sample gives 80,000 to 95,000 distinct CDR3 sequences, over 15% of which show up once; 0.7% to 0.95% is in the top ten. Sequencing was done on a sample of naive CD8+ T cells from blood, with Jurkat cell RNA spiked in. Indicated subset: FACS-sorted CD8+CD4-CCR7+CD45RA+ naive T cells. All receptors derive from a human donor in good health. Some libraries in this study had Jurkat cell RNA spiked in.

This clonotype was detected only a few times. The chain links TRBV6-7 to TRBJ2-2; D is unclear. TRBV6-7 is treated as an ORF (open reading frame) with a function not yet certain. Trimming left V 1 base short and J 3 bases short, with 12 bases between. The CDR3 consists of 16 residues. The CDR3 nucleotides read TGTGCCAGCAGTTACTACTTGGGTCGGGACACCGGGGAGCTGTTTTTT. Protein sequence: CASSYYLGRDTGELFF.

This clonotype was recorded at least ten times. The CDR3: CASSGIEGTRASTF. CDR3 DNA sequence: TGTGCCAGCAGTGGGATCGAGGGGACAAGGGCCTCCACCTTC. The genes are TRBV6-1 and TRBJ1-2; a weak D match, TRBD1 (6 bases). V lost 4 bases and J 13 bases, leaving 22 bases between the germline ends. This CDR3 comprises 14 residues. The germline V gene encodes CDR1 MNHNS and CDR2 SASEGT.

This clonotype was counted ten times or more. The chain is built from TRBV10-3 and TRBJ1-6, with 8 bases matching TRBD1. The junction had 4 bases not matched to a gene; V was cut back by 3 bases and J by 9 bases. CDR1 and CDR2 from the germline V gene are ENHRY and SYGVKD. CDR3 length equals 14 residues. CDR3 sequence: CAISDETGVSPLHF. CDR3 bases: TGTGCCATCAGTGATGAGACAGGGGTTTCACCCCTCCACTTT.

The gene calls are TRBV5-1 and TRBJ2-1; no definite D call. This CDR3 comprises 12 residues. CDR1 and CDR2 from the germline V gene are SGHRS and YFSETQ. V dropped 2 bases and J dropped 7 bases, with 7 bases sitting between them. The CDR3 DNA is TGCGCCAGCAGCTTAATCTGGAATGAGCAGTTCTTC. Translating it yields CASSLIWNEQFF. The full variable domain, its missing parts supplied by reference TRBV5-1 and TRBJ2-1, is KAGVTQTPRYLIKTRGQQVTLSCSPISGHRSVSWYQQTPGQGLQFLFEYFSETQRNKGNFPGRFSGRQFSNSRSEMNVSTLELGDSALYLCASSLIWNEQFFGPGTRLTVL.